The present T cell receptor beta chain was sequenced within a study of cytomegalovirus exposure and HLA in healthy donors. The study ran its PCR with 60 Vbeta and 13 Jbeta primers. TCRdb's copy holds only in-frame clones and misses some; the assay was immunoSEQ multiplex PCR. Of fewer than 200,000 clones listed, nearly 80% were seen once; the top ten hold around 0.96%. About this clone: Antigen unknown.

Study-level findings and limits: The productive fraction for most TCR beta V segments was about 90% or about 30% in an earlier analysis.

Sequenced sample: PBMCs. The sequence derives from a woman in her 50s in good health and CMV-seropositive.

In DNA, the CDR3 is TGTGCCAGCAGCCCTATCAGGGGGGAGAATTCACCCCTCCACTTT. It is translated as CASSPIRGENSPLHF. V usage is TRBV7-2 and J usage is TRBJ1-6; 7 nucleotides match TRBD1. This CDR3 has 15 residues. Germline CDR1 and CDR2: SGHTA and FQGNSA. V was clipped by 5 bases and J by 7 bases; unmatched bases: 8.